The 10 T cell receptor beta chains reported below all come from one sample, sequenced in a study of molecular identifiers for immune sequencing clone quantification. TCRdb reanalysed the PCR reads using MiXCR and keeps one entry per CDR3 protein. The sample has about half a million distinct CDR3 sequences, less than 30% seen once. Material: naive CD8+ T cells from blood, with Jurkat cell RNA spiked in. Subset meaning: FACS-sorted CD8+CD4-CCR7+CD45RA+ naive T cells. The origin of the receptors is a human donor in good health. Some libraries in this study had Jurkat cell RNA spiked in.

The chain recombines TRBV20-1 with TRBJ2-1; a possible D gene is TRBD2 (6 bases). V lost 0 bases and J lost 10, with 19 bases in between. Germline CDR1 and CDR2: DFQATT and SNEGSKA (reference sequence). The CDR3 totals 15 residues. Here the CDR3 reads CSARDRRGPTIEQFF. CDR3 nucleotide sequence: TGCAGTGCTAGAGACAGGCGGGGACCTACAATCGAGCAGTTCTTC.

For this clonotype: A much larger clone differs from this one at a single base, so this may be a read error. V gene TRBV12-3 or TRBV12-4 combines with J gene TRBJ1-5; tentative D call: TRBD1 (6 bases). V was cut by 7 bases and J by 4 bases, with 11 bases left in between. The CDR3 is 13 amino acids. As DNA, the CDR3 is TGTGCCAGCAAAAAGGGGGGAAATCAGCCCCAGCATTTT. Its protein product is CASKKGGNQPQHF.

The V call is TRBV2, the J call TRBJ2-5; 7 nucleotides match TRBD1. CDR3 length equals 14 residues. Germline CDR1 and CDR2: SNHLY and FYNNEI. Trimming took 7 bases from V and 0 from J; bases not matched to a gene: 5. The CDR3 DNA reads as TGTGCCAGCATGCAGACAGGGAACCAAGAGACCCAGTACTTC. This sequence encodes CASMQTGNQETQYF.

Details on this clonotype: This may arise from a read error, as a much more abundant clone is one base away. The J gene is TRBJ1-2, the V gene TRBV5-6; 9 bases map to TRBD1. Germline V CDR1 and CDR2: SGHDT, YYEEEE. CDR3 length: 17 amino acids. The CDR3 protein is CAGSSWEQGAHNYGYTF. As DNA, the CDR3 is TGTGCCGGCAGCTCGTGGGAACAGGGGGCCCACAACTATGGCTACACCTTC. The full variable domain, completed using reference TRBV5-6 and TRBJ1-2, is DAGVTQSPTHLIKTRGQQVTLRCSPKSGHDTVSWYQQALGQGPQFIFQYYEEEERQRGNFPDRFSGHQFPNYSSELNVNALLLGDSALYLCAGSSWEQGAHNYGYTFGSGTRLTVV.

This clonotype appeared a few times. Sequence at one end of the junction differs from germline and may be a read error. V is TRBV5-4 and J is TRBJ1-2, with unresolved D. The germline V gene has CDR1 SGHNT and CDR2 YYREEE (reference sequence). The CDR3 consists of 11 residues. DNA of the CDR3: TGTGCCAGCAGCTTTGGACCCGCTAGCTCCTTC. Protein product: CASSFGPASSF.

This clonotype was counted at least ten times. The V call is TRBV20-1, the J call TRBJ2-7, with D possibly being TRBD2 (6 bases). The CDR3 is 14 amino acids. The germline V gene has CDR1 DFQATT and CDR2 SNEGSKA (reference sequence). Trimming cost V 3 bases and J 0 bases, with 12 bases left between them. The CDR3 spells CSARGEASSYEQYF. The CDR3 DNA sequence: TGCAGTGCTAGGGGGGAGGCTAGCTCCTACGAGCAGTACTTC.

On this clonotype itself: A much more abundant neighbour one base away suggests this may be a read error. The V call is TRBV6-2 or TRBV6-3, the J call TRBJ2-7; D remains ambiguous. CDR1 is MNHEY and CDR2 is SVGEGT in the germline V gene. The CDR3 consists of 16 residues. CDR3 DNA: TGTGCCAGCAGTTACTCGGTCGTCAGTAGCTCCTACGAGCAGCACTTC. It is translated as CASSYSVVSSSYEQHF.

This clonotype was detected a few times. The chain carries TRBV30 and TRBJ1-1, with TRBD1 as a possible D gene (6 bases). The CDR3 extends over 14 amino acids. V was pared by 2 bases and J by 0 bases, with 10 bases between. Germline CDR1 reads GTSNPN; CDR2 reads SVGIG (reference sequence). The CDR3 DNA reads TGTGCCTGGAGTTCGGGACAAGTGAACACTGAAGCTTTCTTT. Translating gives CAWSSGQVNTEAFF.

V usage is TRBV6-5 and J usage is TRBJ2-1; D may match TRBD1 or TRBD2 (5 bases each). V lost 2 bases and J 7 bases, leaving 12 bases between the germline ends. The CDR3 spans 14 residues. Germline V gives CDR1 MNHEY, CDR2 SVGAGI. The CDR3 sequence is CASSYPGPGNEQFF. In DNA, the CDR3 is TGTGCCAGCAGTTACCCGGGACCAGGGAATGAGCAGTTCTTC.

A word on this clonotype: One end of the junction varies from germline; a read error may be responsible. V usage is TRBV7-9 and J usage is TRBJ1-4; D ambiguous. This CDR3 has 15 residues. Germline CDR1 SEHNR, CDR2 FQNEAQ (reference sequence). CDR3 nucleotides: TGTGCCAACAGCTTAGTTCCCGGAGAGGGTGAAAAACTGTTTTTT. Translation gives CANSLVPGEGEKLFF. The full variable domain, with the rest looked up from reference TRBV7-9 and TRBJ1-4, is DTGVSQNPRHKITKRGQNVTFRCDPISEHNRLYWYRQTLGQGPEFLTYFQNEAQLEKSRLLSDRFSAERPKGSFSTLEIQRTEQGDSAMYLCANSLVPGEGEKLFFGSGTQLSVL.